One sample yielded the 8 T cell receptor beta chains listed below, sequenced in a study of CD8+ T cells in alopecia areata. Stated treatment: oral pan-JAK inhibitor, 5-10 mg twice daily. Lesional scalp punch biopsies and peripheral blood came from alopecia areata patients. Sequencing templates came from extracted RNA that was reverse transcribed into cDNA. The assay was immunoSEQ multiplex PCR, and TCRdb's table has in-frame clones only and misses some. The sample lists a few thousand clones, around three fifths occurring once. This specimen was skin, taken around week 30, from a patient treated with tofacitinib. These receptors all come from a human donor with alopecia areata.

This sequence joins TRBV4-1 and TRBJ1-5; D may be TRBD1 (5 bases). The V and J ends lost 8 bases and 5 bases respectively, with 25 bases between them. The CDR3 has 17 amino acids. Germline values: CDR1 MGHRA, CDR2 YSYEKL. CDR3 protein: CASSEINLGVDYQPQHF. The CDR3, as DNA: TGCGCCAGCTCCGAGATCAATTTGGGGGTCGATTATCAGCCCCAGCATTTT.

The gene calls are TRBV27 and TRBJ2-7, with TRBD2 identical over 7 bases. With V trimmed by 0 bases and J by 4 bases, 12 bases remained unmatched. The germline V gene encodes CDR1 MNHEY and CDR2 SMNVEV (reference sequence). The CDR3 covers 17 residues. DNA of the CDR3: TGTGCCAGCAGTTTATCAGGGGCGGGAGCGGGACTTTACGAGCAGTACTTC. It yields the protein CASSLSGAGAGLYEQYF.

This clone was seen only once. V and J are TRBV30 and TRBJ1-1, with TRBD1 matching over 8 bases. The germline V gene encodes CDR1 GTSNPN and CDR2 SVGIG (reference sequence). Trimming removed 4 bases from V and 4 bases from J; junction bases left unmatched: 8. The length of the CDR3 is 14 residues. CDR3 in DNA: TGTGCCTGGACCAGCAGGGGGCGATTCACTGAAGCTTTCTTT. Protein sequence: CAWTSRGRFTEAFF.

The chain is built from TRBV11-2 and TRBJ1-4; D might be TRBD1 (6 bases). In germline, CDR1 is SGHAT, CDR2 FQNNGV. Trimming pared 2 bases from V and 4 bases from J, leaving 14 bases between. The CDR3 is 16 residues long. This chain's CDR3 is CASSLHGQLINEKLFF. For the CDR3, the DNA is TGTGCCAGCAGCTTACACGGACAGCTCATTAATGAAAAACTGTTTTTT.

The rearrangement joins TRBV7-8 to TRBJ2-4; D unclear. In germline, CDR1 is SGHVS, CDR2 FQNEAQ. The CDR3 contains 13 residues. The ends were cut back, 5 bases at V and 14 bases at J, with 19 bases in the middle. CDR3 sequence reads: CASSPSDALVEYF. As DNA, the CDR3 is TGTGCCAGCAGCCCGAGTGATGCGCTAGTCGAGTACTTC.

Regarding this clone: Possible read error: a much larger clone is one base away. This sequence joins TRBV6-5 and TRBJ1-3; 8 bases fit TRBD1. This CDR3 is 16 amino acids long. Germline V gives CDR1 MNHEY, CDR2 SVGAGI. This CDR3 reads CPSSYSIGQGGNTIYF. In DNA form, the CDR3 reads TGTCCCAGCAGTTACTCGATCGGACAGGGCGGAAACACCATATATTTT.

This rearrangement joins TRBV19 to TRBJ1-4; D unresolved. The CDR3 has 13 amino acids. The V gene's germline CDR1 is LNHDA and CDR2 SQIVND (reference sequence). Trimming removed 4 bases at V and 5 bases at J, with 8 bases between. CDR3: CASSRALNEKLFF. The CDR3 bases are TGTGCCAGTAGTAGGGCGCTGAATGAAAAACTGTTTTTT.

V and J are TRBV9 and TRBJ1-1; D gene uncertain. This CDR3 contains 13 residues. V was clipped by 0 bases and J by 1 base, with 4 bases between them. CDR1 and CDR2 (germline): SGDLS, YYNGEE. CDR3 bases: TGTGCCAGCAGCGTAGCGGGGAACACTGAAGCTTTCTTT. Its translation: CASSVAGNTEAFF.